The 2 T cell receptor beta chains below come from one sample, sequenced in a study of identical twins. In TCRdb, the 5' RACE reads were re-called with MiXCR into one record per CDR3 protein. The sample lists fewer than 650,000 distinct CDR3 sequences; approximately 10% were seen once. These data also formed part of another study, on yellow fever vaccine responses in identical twins.

Sequenced input: PBMCs. The source is a woman aged 18-29 years in good health.

This clonotype was seen repeatedly, ten times or more. The chain links TRBV10-1 to TRBJ2-5; maybe TRBD2 (5 bases). The CDR3 has 14 residues. V was cut by 2 bases and J by 5 bases, with 12 bases left in between. CDR1 WNHNN and CDR2 SYGVQD come from the germline V gene (reference sequence). The CDR3 sequence: CASSEGRDVETQYF. CDR3 DNA: TGCGCCAGCAGTGAGGGCCGGGATGTGGAGACCCAGTACTTC.

CDR3 sequence reads: CASSPDRVLIAKNIQYF. The CDR3 coding sequence is TGTGCCAGCAGTCCCGACAGGGTTTTGATAGCCAAAAACATTCAGTACTTC. The V and J genes are TRBV27 and TRBJ2-4, with TRBD1 matching 7 bases. This CDR3 is built from 17 residues. Trimming removed 5 bases from V and 0 bases from J; junction bases left unmatched: 10. In germline, CDR1 is MNHEY, CDR2 SMNVEV (reference sequence).